This section outlines one TCR beta chain sequence together with its context. Its antigen is unidentified. A multiplex PCR was run with 60 Vbeta primers and 13 Jbeta primers. Sequenced by immunoSEQ multiplex PCR; TCRdb stores in-frame clones only, minus some. The sample lists under 200,000 clones, approximately 80% occurring once. Germline V CDR1 and CDR2: LNHNV, YYDKDF (reference sequence). The CDR3 covers 16 residues. V lost 2 bases, J lost 0 bases, and 11 bases lay in between. This record comes from a study of cytomegalovirus exposure and HLA in healthy donors. At the level of the study: Counted in an early data release were roughly 81 million unique TCRs from HLA-typed donors. Across 350 to 400 genotyped donors, 65% to 90% landed in the Caucasian-associated ancestry cluster.

Findings and limits, study-wide: Reported findings show TCR beta sequences accurately forecast HLA-A and HLA-B alleles in most subjects. The Asian-associated ancestry cluster reportedly had fewer N-insertions than the roughly 700-donor mean in a later analysis.

The origin of this receptor is a woman between 50 and 59 years old in good health and CMV-seronegative. The sample comprised PBMCs. The chain joins TRBV15 to TRBJ1-3; D gene unclear. The CDR3 nucleotides are TGTGCCACCAGCAGACCCGACACAATCTCTGGAAACACCATATATTTT. Its protein product is CATSRPDTISGNTIYF.